The following is a T cell receptor (beta chain) sequence with its context. The CDR3 extends over 12 amino acids. Trimming took 2 bases from V and 12 from J, leaving 14 bases between them. Per germline, CDR1 KGHSH and CDR2 LQKENI. These data are taken from a study of blood T cell repertoires in COVID-19. Turning to the study itself: Samples came from the United States, Italy and Spain, spanning acute and convalescent COVID-19. PBMCs, B-cell-depleted T cells, or T cells were the source of the cDNA or gDNA that made up the material.

Sequenced by immunoSEQ multiplex PCR; TCRdb stores in-frame clones only, minus some. The profile covers around 170,000 clones, with 74% appearing a single time and about 3% taken by the ten largest. Specimen: peripheral blood. The sequence was collected from an elderly woman with acute or convalescent COVID-19. This chain connects TRBV18 to TRBJ2-7, with a weak D call TRBD2 (6 bases). CDR3 loop: CASSPVGDWAYF. The CDR3 DNA follows: TGTGCCAGCTCACCAGTGGGGGACTGGGCGTACTTC.